This entry lists 2 T cell receptor beta chains sequenced from one sample in a study of T cell responses to AZD1222 COVID-19 vaccine. Repertoires were generated with immunoSEQ multiplex PCR, while TCRdb's copy carries only in-frame clones and drops some. The table includes about 110,000 clones, about 90% detected once. The sequenced sample was peripheral blood, obtained on day 0 of AZD1222 vaccination. These receptors originate from an adult in good health.

The chain recombines TRBV6-1 with TRBJ1-1; D remains unclear. The CDR3 extends over 18 amino acids. Per germline, CDR1 MNHNS and CDR2 SASEGT. V lost 4 bases and J 2 bases, leaving 23 bases between the germline ends. The CDR3 sequence is CASSAVSGKGFANTEAFF. The CDR3 nucleotides are TGTGCCAGCAGTGCAGTATCTGGGAAGGGTTTTGCCAACACTGAAGCTTTCTTT.

The chain uses TRBV6-5 and TRBJ2-2, with TRBD1 as a possible D gene (5 bases). The CDR3 sequence is 13 residues long. CDR1 is MNHEY and CDR2 is SVGAGI in the germline V gene. V shed 6 bases and J shed 6 bases, with 11 bases lying between them. The CDR3 region is CASSRTRAGELFF. CDR3 bases: TGTGCCAGCAGCCGGACACGGGCCGGGGAGCTGTTTTTT.